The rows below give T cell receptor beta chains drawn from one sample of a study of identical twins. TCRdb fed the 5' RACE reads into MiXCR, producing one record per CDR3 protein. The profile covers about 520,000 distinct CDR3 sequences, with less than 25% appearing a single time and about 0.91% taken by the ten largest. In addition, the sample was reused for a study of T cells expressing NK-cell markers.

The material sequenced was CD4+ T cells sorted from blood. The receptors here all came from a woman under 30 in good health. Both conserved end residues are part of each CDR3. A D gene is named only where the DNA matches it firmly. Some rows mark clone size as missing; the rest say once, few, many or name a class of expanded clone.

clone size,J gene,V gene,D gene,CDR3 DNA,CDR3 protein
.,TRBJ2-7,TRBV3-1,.,TGTGCCAGCAGCCATGGTGGACGCGAGCAGTACTTC,CASSHGGREQYF
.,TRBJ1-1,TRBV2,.,TGTGCCAGCAACCGGGTGGGGCGTGCTGAAGCTTTCTTT,CASNRVGRAEAFF
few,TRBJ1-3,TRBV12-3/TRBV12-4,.,TGTGCCAGCAGTTTGAGGAGAACCCTAGGAAACACCATATATTTT,CASSLRRTLGNTIYF
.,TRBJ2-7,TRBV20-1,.,TGCAGTGCTAGAGATTCGCGGGAATGGTACTTC,CSARDSREWYF
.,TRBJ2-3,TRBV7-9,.,TGTGCCAGCAGCCCCCAAGGAGCCCTCGGCACAGATACGCAGTATTTT,CASSPQGALGTDTQYF
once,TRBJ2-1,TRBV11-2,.,TGTGCCAGCAGCAGAGCGGGCGGGACCTACAATGAGCAGTTCTTC,CASSRAGGTYNEQFF
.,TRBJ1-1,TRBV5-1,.,TGCGCCAGCAGCTTGTGGGCCAGGGATACTGAAGCTTTCTTT,CASSLWARDTEAFF
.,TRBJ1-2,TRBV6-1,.,TGTGCCAGCAGGACGACGTTGCTCTATGGCTACACCTTC,CASRTTLLYGYTF
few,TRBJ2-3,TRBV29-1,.,TGCAGCGTTGAAGGGGCTAGCGGCACAGATACGCAGTATTTT,CSVEGASGTDTQYF
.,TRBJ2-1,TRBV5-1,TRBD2,TGCGCCAGCAGCTTAGGACTAGCGGGGGGGTCCTATGAGCAGTTCTTC,CASSLGLAGGSYEQFF
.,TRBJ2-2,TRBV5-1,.,TGCGCCAGCAGCTTGTTGGCCTTAAACACCGGGGAGCTGTTTTTT,CASSLLALNTGELFF
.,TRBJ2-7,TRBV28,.,TGTGCCAGCAGCCTCAGGGCCAGGACGGGTTTGGGGGGTAGGGAGCAGTACTTC,CASSLRARTGLGGREQYF
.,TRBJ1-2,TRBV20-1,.,TGCAGTGCTGGAGGACGAGGGGCGAATGGCTACACCTTC,CSAGGRGANGYTF
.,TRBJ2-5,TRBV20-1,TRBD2,TGCAGTGCTGGGGGGGGGAACATTCCAGAGACCCAGTACTTC,CSAGGGNIPETQYF
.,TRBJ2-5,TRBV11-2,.,TGTGCCAGCAGCTCGGGGACGAAAGAGACCCAGTACTTC,CASSSGTKETQYF
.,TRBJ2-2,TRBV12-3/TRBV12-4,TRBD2,TGTGCCAGCAGAATGGGACTAGCGGGGACCGGGGAGCTGTTTTTT,CASRMGLAGTGELFF
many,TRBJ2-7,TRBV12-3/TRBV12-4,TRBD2,TGTGCCAGCAGTCATCGGACTAGCGGCTCCTACGAGCAGTACTTC,CASSHRTSGSYEQYF
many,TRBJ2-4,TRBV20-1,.,TGCAGTGCTATATACCTACTAGGGAGCATTCAGTACTTC,CSAIYLLGSIQYF
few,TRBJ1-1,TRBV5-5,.,TGTGCCAGCAGCCTACTCAGCGCAAGAAACACTGAAGCTTTCTTT,CASSLLSARNTEAFF
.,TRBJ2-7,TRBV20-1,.,TGCAGTGCAATGACAGCCTCCAACGAGCAGTACTTC,CSAMTASNEQYF
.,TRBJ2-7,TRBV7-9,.,TGTGCCAGCAGCTTTTCCGGCAGGAGGTTGGGGGACGAGCAGTACTTC,CASSFSGRRLGDEQYF
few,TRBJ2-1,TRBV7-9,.,TGTGCCAGCAGCTTGACAAACAGTGGAATTAACAATGAGCAGTTCTTC,CASSLTNSGINNEQFF
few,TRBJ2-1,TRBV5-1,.,TGCGCCAGCAGCCCCGGGGCTAACTACAATGAGCAGTTCTTC,CASSPGANYNEQFF
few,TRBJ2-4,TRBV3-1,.,TGTGCCAGCAGCCATGGGGCCTACCCCATTCAGTACTTC,CASSHGAYPIQYF
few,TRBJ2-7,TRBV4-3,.,TGCGCCAGCAGCCAACGGGTCATAGCGGATTCCTACGAGCAGTACTTC,CASSQRVIADSYEQYF
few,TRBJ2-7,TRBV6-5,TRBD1,TGTGCCAGCAGTAAACTCGACAGGGGGGGCCACGAGCAGTACTTC,CASSKLDRGGHEQYF
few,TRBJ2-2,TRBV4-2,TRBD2,TGTGCCAGCAGCCGGGAGGGCGGGGGGCCCTTCGCGAACACCGGGGAGCTGTTTTTT,CASSREGGGPFANTGELFF
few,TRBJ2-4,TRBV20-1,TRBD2,TGCAGTGTCACGACAGGACTAGCGGGAACAACCAAAAACATTCAGTACTTC,CSVTTGLAGTTKNIQYF
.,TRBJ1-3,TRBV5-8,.,TGTGCCAGCAGCCGGACTGGGGCGTTAGGAAACACCATATATTTT,CASSRTGALGNTIYF
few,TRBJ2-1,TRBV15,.,TGTGCCACCAGCAGCGGGGGCAGTACCTACAATGAGCAGTTCTTC,CATSSGGSTYNEQFF
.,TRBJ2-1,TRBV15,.,TGTGCCACCAGCTCCCCTGGCCGAGGCGCTTATGAGCAGTTCTTC,CATSSPGRGAYEQFF
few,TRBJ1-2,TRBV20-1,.,TGCAGTGCTAGGGCCTCCTCTTCTGGCTACACCTTC,CSARASSSGYTF
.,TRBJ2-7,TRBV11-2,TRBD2,TGTGCCAGCAGCCCGGCGTGGGGACTAGCAGACTTC,CASSPAWGLADF
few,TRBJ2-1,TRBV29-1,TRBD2,TGCAGCGTTGATGGGGAGGGCTACAATGAGCAGTTCTTC,CSVDGEGYNEQFF
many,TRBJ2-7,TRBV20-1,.,TGCAGTGCTAGAGGCCAGACAGCCAGCGGATCCGAGCAGTACTTC,CSARGQTASGSEQYF
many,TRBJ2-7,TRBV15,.,TGTGCCACCAGCAGAGGGTACGAGCAGTACTTC,CATSRGYEQYF
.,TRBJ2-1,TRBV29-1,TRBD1,TGCAGCGCCGGGGGGACAGGGGGCTACAATGAGCAGTTCTTC,CSAGGTGGYNEQFF
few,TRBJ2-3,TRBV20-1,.,TGCAGTGCTACACAGACTGGCACAGATACGCAGTATTTT,CSATQTGTDTQYF
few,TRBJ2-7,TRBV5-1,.,TGCGCCAGCAGCTTGGTCCGGGGAAGTTACGAGCAGTACTTC,CASSLVRGSYEQYF
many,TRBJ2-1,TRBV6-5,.,TGTGCCAGCAGTTCCGGGACGAGGAATGAGCAGTTCTTC,CASSSGTRNEQFF
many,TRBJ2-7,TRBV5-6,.,TGTGCCAGCAGGAAACAGGCCTACGAGCAGTACTTC,CASRKQAYEQYF
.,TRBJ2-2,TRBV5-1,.,TGCGCCAGCAGCTTGGTTTGGGGGCCGAACACCGGGGAGCTGTTTTTT,CASSLVWGPNTGELFF